Detailed here is one T cell receptor beta chain. Germline loops: CDR1 MNHEY, CDR2 SMNVEV (reference sequence). The V segment lost 2 bases and the J segment 4 bases; nucleotides outside the gene matches: 9. CDR3 length: 18 residues. This specimen comes from a study of glioma-infiltrating T cells after dendritic cell vaccination. Study-wide background: Patients received autologous tumor lysate-pulsed dendritic cell vaccination between the early 2000s and the early 2010s.

Method: immunoSEQ multiplex PCR; TCRdb's copy keeps in-frame clones and lacks some. The table has some 24,000 clones, roughly 86% seen once. Time point here: after dendritic cell vaccination, including at tumor progression/relapse. This chain uses TRBV27 with TRBJ2-1, with 12 bases aligning to TRBD2. The source is a human donor with glioblastoma. The sample in question was blood, obtained after dendritic cell vaccination. CDR3 loop: CASSLEETSGGHYNEQFF. The CDR3 DNA reads as TGTGCCAGCAGTTTAGAGGAGACTAGCGGGGGCCATTACAATGAGCAGTTCTTC.